This is a list of T cell receptor beta chains from one sample in a study of shared clonotypes between healthy human individuals. Measured with immunoSEQ multiplex PCR; TCRdb has only the in-frame clones, and not every one. The table lists 950,000 to 1,300,000 clones, roughly 75% of them singletons. Sequenced: memory CD4+ T cells sorted from blood. These receptors were taken from a man aged 18-30 years in good health. CDR3s include the opening cysteine and the closing phenylalanine or tryptophan.

j_call v_call cdr3_aa
TRBJ1-2 TRBV7-2 CASSVEQGNYGYTF
TRBJ1-2 TRBV4-1 CASSQENRDGGRVNYGYTF
TRBJ1-2 TRBV6-5 CASSPGSGKGYTF
TRBJ2-7 TRBV7-9 CASSPGTGAYEQYF
TRBJ1-1 TRBV19 CASSIGGKNTEAFF
TRBJ1-1 TRBV7-2 CASSPRQGENTEAFF
TRBJ2-4 TRBV20-1 CSANYKNIQYF
TRBJ2-2 TRBV9 CASSISGSGTGELFF
TRBJ2-7 TRBV5-6 CASSGLAGTKQYF
TRBJ2-5 TRBV4-3 CASSPPPSGQETQYF
TRBJ2-1 TRBV7-9 CASTRGTVGDNEQFF
TRBJ2-1 TRBV5-6 CASSWGPRGGGRNEQFF
TRBJ2-1 TRBV27 CASSLSRNNEQFF
TRBJ1-2 TRBV6-1 CASSAGTNYGYTF
TRBJ2-7 TRBV5-1 CASSYSGQGNYEQYF
TRBJ1-4 TRBV28 CASNQGLREKLFF
TRBJ2-7 TRBV5-6 CASTLGVTRNEQYF
TRBJ2-2 TRBV6-1 CASRVTDRPGELFF
TRBJ1-4 TRBV5-1 CASSPSPTVVGEKLFF
TRBJ2-7 TRBV10-1 CASSDFLSAGQAYEQYF
TRBJ1-5 TRBV18 CASSPMGDQPQHF
TRBJ1-6 TRBV27 CASSLPPDRENSPLHF
TRBJ1-4 TRBV2 CASSEGTGRLLTNEKLFF
TRBJ2-6 TRBV9 CASSPFTGGGTGANVLTF
TRBJ1-2 TRBV6-1 CASSERPADYGYTF
TRBJ2-2 TRBV2 CASSERGADTGELFF
TRBJ1-5 TRBV6-1 CASSFGTVDQPQHF
TRBJ2-3 TRBV18 CASSPRGTTDTQYF
TRBJ1-1 TRBV15 CATGSIGQNKRGDTEAFF
TRBJ1-5 TRBV6-5 CASSRDQFSNQPQHF
TRBJ1-1 TRBV2 CASSPSLAYTEAFF
TRBJ2-3 TRBV6-5 CASRYWLGGDTDTQYF
TRBJ1-5 TRBV6-1 CASSEGQGIYSNQPQHF
TRBJ2-2 TRBV25-1 CASKGGPDTGELFF
TRBJ2-1 TRBV5-1 CASSVSPSYNEQFF
TRBJ2-7 TRBV5-5 CASSLTDRGFSYEQYF
TRBJ2-7 TRBV7-3 CASSPSPGAYEQYF
TRBJ2-7 TRBV9 CASSTAGTDLYEQYF
TRBJ1-2 TRBV4-1 CASRSSMGSYGYTF
TRBJ1-2 TRBV19 CASSMGGQGKAGGYGYTF
TRBJ2-2 TRBV10-3 CAISELSGAAGELFF
TRBJ2-7 TRBV29-1 CSAEGGQGFYEQYF
TRBJ1-1 TRBV5-4 CASSLRTGNTEAFF
TRBJ2-7 TRBV5-1 CASSRSVQAGEQYF
TRBJ2-7 TRBV5-4 CASSRPGQDPYEQYF
TRBJ2-7 TRBV5-6 CASSWTSGTYEQYF